This entry describes one TCR beta chain. Followed longitudinally, the Seattle patients had been enrolled during active infection. Assay used: immunoSEQ multiplex PCR; TCRdb lists only in-frame clones, some missing. The sample contains some 46,000 clones, roughly 85% of which appear only once. This specimen comes from a study of blood T cell repertoires in COVID-19. Germline V gene sequence: CDR1 MNHEY, CDR2 SVGAGI. V gave up 5 bases and J gave up 7 bases, with 18 bases separating them. The CDR3 extends over 15 amino acids. V gene TRBV6-5 combines with J gene TRBJ1-5; D may be TRBD1 (6 bases). The sequenced sample was peripheral blood. This TCR derives from a woman older than 75 with COVID-19, enrolled during active disease. As DNA, the CDR3 is TGTGCCAGCAGTCAAACGACAGGCTTGGGGCAGCCCCAGCATTTT. Translation: CASSQTTGLGQPQHF.